The 18 T cell receptor beta chains given below trace back to one sample, sequenced in a study of blood T cell repertoires in COVID-19 (dated by TCRdb to 2018 to 2020). Libraries were made using the immunoSEQ multiplex PCR assay. The immuneACCESS repertoire file appears here via TCRdb, limited to in-frame rearrangements. These files lack a portion of the clones; in checked studies, under half of the deficit traces to unresolved V genes, and the cause of the others is not known. Across this sample there are 95,000 to 150,000 clones, with 70% to 85% seen only once. The leading ten clones occupy 4.5% of the sample. The sample consisted of peripheral blood. The receptors here all came from a woman between 65 and 79 years old with acute or convalescent COVID-19.

The chain couples TRBV18 to TRBJ2-7; TRBD1 might be the D (6 bases). The germline V and J ends were trimmed by 3 bases and 2 bases, with 14 bases remaining between them. The CDR3 is 15 amino acids. CDR1 KGHSH and CDR2 LQKENI come from the germline V gene. The CDR3 region has the DNA TGTGCCAGCTCACCCATTACAGGGACCACCTACGAGCAGTACTTC. Translated, it gives CASSPITGTTYEQYF.

The chain recombines TRBV7-8 with TRBJ1-1, with D unresolved. Looked up from germline, CDR1 is SGHVS and CDR2 is FQNEAQ. The germline V and J ends were trimmed by 7 bases and 0 bases, with 9 bases remaining between them. This CDR3 comprises 13 residues. The DNA of the CDR3 is TGTGCCAGCACCGTGCACTTGAACACTGAAGCTTTCTTT. Translated, it gives CASTVHLNTEAFF.

This clone has only a few counts. The V call is TRBV4-3, the J call TRBJ2-3; 13 bases agree with TRBD2. The V gene's germline CDR1 is LGHNA and CDR2 YSLEER. The CDR3 consists of 16 residues. Trimming took 4 bases from V and 4 from J; bases not matched to a gene: 5. As DNA, the CDR3 is TGCGCCAGCAGCCTAAAACTAGCGGGGGGGGCAGATACGCAGTATTTT. Translation: CASSLKLAGGADTQYF.

The chain combines TRBV6-1 with TRBJ2-1, with a weak D call TRBD2 (5 bases). CDR3 size: 14 residues. V shed 1 base and J shed 7 bases, with 11 bases lying between them. Per the germline V gene, CDR1 is MNHNS and CDR2 is SASEGT. This CDR3 reads CASSEGLVANEQFF. The CDR3 DNA reads TGTGCCAGCAGTGAAGGCCTGGTAGCGAATGAGCAGTTCTTC.

The rearrangement links TRBV7-6 to TRBJ2-1; 8 bases match TRBD2. The CDR3 is made up of 17 amino acids. Germline lookup yields CDR1 SGHVS and CDR2 FNYEAQ. J gave up 4 bases and V 2 bases, and 10 bases lay outside the gene matches. Written as DNA, the CDR3 is TGTGCCAGCAGCTTAAGGGTGGCGGGGGGCCGATACAATGAGCAGTTCTTC. This translates into CASSLRVAGGRYNEQFF.

This clone showed up just a few times. The CDR3 loop reads CAWGIDSGASLHF. For the CDR3, the DNA is TGTGCCTGGGGGATAGACAGTGGAGCGAGCCTCCACTTT. The chain carries TRBV30 and TRBJ1-6; weak D call: TRBD1 (5 bases). The germline CDR1 and CDR2 sequences are GTSNPN and SVGIG (reference sequence). V was clipped by 5 bases and J by 15 bases, with 20 bases between them. The CDR3 spans 13 residues.

The genes are TRBV6-4 and TRBJ1-4; 8 positions match TRBD1. V lost 2 bases, J lost 2 bases, and 7 bases stayed unmatched. Germline V CDR1 and CDR2: MRHNA, SNTAGT. The CDR3 extends over 17 amino acids. The CDR3 protein is CASSDPDRGETNEKLFF. DNA for the CDR3: TGTGCCAGCAGTGACCCCGACAGGGGCGAGACTAATGAAAAACTGTTTTTT.

This clone was seen a few times. The chain links TRBV12-3 or TRBV12-4 to TRBJ1-5; D is ambiguous. There are 13 residues in the CDR3. V was cut by 6 bases and J by 7 bases, with 13 bases left in between. CDR3 sequence (DNA): TGTGCCAGCAGACGGCACGGGGAACAGCCCCAGCATTTT. Its protein product is CASRRHGEQPQHF.

This clone was observed once. The V call is TRBV30, the J call TRBJ2-1; 11 bases align to TRBD1. Germline V gene lookup returns CDR1 GTSNPN and CDR2 SVGIG (reference sequence). The CDR3 contains 16 residues. With 2 bases clipped from V and 5 bases from J, the junction kept 8 bases outside the gene matches. CDR3 DNA sequence: TGTGCCTGGAGTATCGGCGGGACAGGGGGACACAATGAGCAGTTCTTC. Translating gives CAWSIGGTGGHNEQFF.

V usage is TRBV4-3 and J usage is TRBJ2-6; D is unclear. Deletions cut 0 bases from V and 0 bases from J, with 6 bases between. Germline CDR1 LGHNA, CDR2 YSLEER. The CDR3 runs to 16 residues. CDR3 DNA sequence: TGCGCCAGCAGCCAAGAGGCCTCCTCTGGGGCCAACGTCCTGACTTTC. As protein: CASSQEASSGANVLTF.

This clone was recorded once. The V and J genes are TRBV25-1 and TRBJ2-7, with 10 bases identical to TRBD2. CDR3 size: 15 residues. The germline CDR1 and CDR2 sequences are MGHDK and SYGVNS. After removal of 1 base from V and 6 bases from J, the junction contained 6 bases not matched to a gene. CDR3 DNA: TGTGCCAGCAGTGAATCTAGCGGGAGCCGAGGCGAGCAGTACTTC. Protein sequence: CASSESSGSRGEQYF.

The genes are TRBV4-1 and TRBJ2-5; 10 bases agree with TRBD1. This CDR3 is 16 amino acids long. Germline trimming cut 4 bases from V and 4 bases from J; bases unmatched to any gene: 9. Germline CDR1 MGHRA, CDR2 YSYEKL. CDR3 DNA: TGCGCCAGCAGCCTACGAGGACAGGGGGTGGGAGAGACCCAGTACTTC. Translated, it gives CASSLRGQGVGETQYF.

This chain links TRBV6-2 or TRBV6-3 with TRBJ2-7; 11 positions match TRBD2. Germline V gene lookup returns CDR1 MNHEY and CDR2 SVGEGT. Trimming removed 5 bases from V and 7 bases from J; junction bases left unmatched: 10. This CDR3 spans 15 amino acids. CDR3 DNA sequence: TGTGCCAGCAGTCGAGATAGCGGGGGGGCGAAGGAGCAGTACGTC. Its translation is CASSRDSGGAKEQYV.

The chain carries TRBV5-1 and TRBJ1-2; TRBD1 aligns across 12 bases. Germline CDR1 and CDR2: SGHRS and YFSETQ. Trimming cost V 4 bases and J 2 bases; bases outside gene matches: 9. This CDR3 comprises 17 residues. The CDR3 DNA follows: TGCGCCAGCAGCGTACCGGGACAGGGGGCGAGAAACTATGGCTACACCTTC. Protein product: CASSVPGQGARNYGYTF.

This clone was counted a few times. J is TRBJ1-5 and V is TRBV7-2; 7 nucleotides align to TRBD1. The V gene's germline CDR1 is SGHTA and CDR2 FQGNSA. The CDR3 is 14 residues long. With V trimmed by 4 bases and J by 9 bases, 9 bases remained unmatched. The CDR3 protein is CASSSKTGFWPQHF. In nucleotides, the CDR3 is TGTGCCAGCAGCTCAAAGACAGGGTTTTGGCCCCAGCATTTT.

The rearrangement joins TRBV18 to TRBJ2-3, with D possibly matching TRBD1 (6 bases). Trimming pared 2 bases from V and 4 bases from J, leaving 13 bases between. The CDR3 contains 15 residues. Germline V gene data show CDR1 as KGHSH and CDR2 as LQKENI. The CDR3 nucleotides are TGTGCCAGCTCACCAAGGGCAGGGGTCTCAGATACGCAGTATTTT. Protein sequence: CASSPRAGVSDTQYF.

This clone turned up a few times. The chain carries TRBV5-1 and TRBJ2-3, with D perhaps TRBD2 (7 bases). The CDR3 contains 18 residues. V lost 1 base and J 2 bases, leaving 20 bases between the germline ends. Per germline, CDR1 SGHRS and CDR2 YFSETQ. Here the CDR3 reads CASSLRLVGGRATDTQYF. For the CDR3, the DNA is TGCGCCAGCAGCTTGAGGTTGGTGGGGGGGCGTGCCACAGATACGCAGTATTTT.

The J gene is TRBJ2-3, the V gene TRBV30; 13 bases line up with TRBD2. This CDR3 is built from 15 residues. CDR1 and CDR2 from the germline V gene are GTSNPN and SVGIG (reference sequence). Unmatched junction bases numbered 7, after V lost 3 bases and J lost 7 bases. CDR3 protein: CAWSLTSGGGNTQYF. DNA for the CDR3: TGTGCCTGGAGCCTCACTAGCGGGGGGGGAAATACGCAGTATTTT.